The clone carrying this TCR beta chain is judged medium-sized (0.01 to 0.1%). Its cognate antigen is unknown. Trimming removed 4 bases from V and 2 bases from J; junction bases left unmatched: 8. Germline CDR1 and CDR2: DFQATT and SNEGSKA (reference sequence). The CDR3 consists of 15 residues. The entire patient cohort was treatment-naive prior to thyroid surgery. This sample is part of a study of metastatic and nonmetastatic thyroid tumors. Study in general: From malignant and benign thyroid patients, repertoires in blood and in tumor or nodule tissue were compared.

Original data processing: It was from CDR3 differences across clinicopathological groups that a distant-metastasis classifier for papillary thyroid cancer was built. TCRdb re-analyzed the PCR reads using MiXCR. V and J calls and clone size were set by TCRdb, not the authors. This table holds 30,000 or so clones, roughly 23% found once. Study outcomes and limitations: In blood and tumor, TCR beta diversity was reportedly significantly higher in malignant thyroid tumors than in benign nodules.

This sequence joins TRBV20-1 and TRBJ2-5, with 9 bases fitting TRBD2. The sequence was obtained from a female donor with papillary thyroid cancer or a benign thyroid nodule (not recorded which). Some clones in this sample may be carry-over from other donors' samples. Sequenced input: blood. CDR3 DNA sequence: TGCAGTGCTATTCCCCTAGCGGGATCACAAGAGACCCAGTACTTC. Its protein is CSAIPLAGSQETQYF.